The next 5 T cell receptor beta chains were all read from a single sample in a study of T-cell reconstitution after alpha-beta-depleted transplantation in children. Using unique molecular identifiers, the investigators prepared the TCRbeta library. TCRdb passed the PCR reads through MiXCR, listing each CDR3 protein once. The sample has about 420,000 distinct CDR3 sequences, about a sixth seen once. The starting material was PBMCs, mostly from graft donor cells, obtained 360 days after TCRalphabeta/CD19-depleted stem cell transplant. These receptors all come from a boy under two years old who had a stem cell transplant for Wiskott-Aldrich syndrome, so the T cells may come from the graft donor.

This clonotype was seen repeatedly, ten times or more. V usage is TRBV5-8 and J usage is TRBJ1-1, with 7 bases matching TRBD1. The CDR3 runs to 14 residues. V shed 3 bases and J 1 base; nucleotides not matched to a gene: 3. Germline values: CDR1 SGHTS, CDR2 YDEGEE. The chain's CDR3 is CASSSGQPNTEAFF. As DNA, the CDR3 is TGTGCCAGCAGCTCGGGACAGCCGAACACTGAAGCTTTCTTT. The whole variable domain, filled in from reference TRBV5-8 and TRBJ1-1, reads EAGVTQSPTHLIKTRGQQATLRCSPISGHTSVYWYQQALGLGLQFLLWYDEGEERNRGNFPPRFSGRQFPNYSSELNVNALELEDSALYLCASSSGQPNTEAFFGQGTRLTVV.

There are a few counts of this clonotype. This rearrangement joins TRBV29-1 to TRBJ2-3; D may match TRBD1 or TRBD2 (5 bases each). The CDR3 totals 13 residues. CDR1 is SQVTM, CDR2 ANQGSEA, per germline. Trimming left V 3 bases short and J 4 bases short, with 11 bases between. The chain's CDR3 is CSVDRAGADTQYF. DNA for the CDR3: TGCAGCGTTGACAGGGCCGGGGCAGATACGCAGTATTTT.

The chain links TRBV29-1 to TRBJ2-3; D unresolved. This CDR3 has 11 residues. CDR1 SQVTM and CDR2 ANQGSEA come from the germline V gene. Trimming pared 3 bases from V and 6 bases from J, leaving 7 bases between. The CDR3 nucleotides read TGCAGCGTTGAGTACGGGGATACGCAGTATTTT. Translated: CSVEYGDTQYF.

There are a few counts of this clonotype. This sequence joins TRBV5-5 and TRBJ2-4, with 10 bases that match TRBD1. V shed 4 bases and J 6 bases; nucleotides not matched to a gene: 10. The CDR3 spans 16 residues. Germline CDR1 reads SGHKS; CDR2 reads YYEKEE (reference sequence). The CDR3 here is CASSPGPDRGRNIQYF. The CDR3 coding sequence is TGTGCCAGCAGCCCCGGGCCTGACAGGGGGCGAAACATTCAGTACTTC.

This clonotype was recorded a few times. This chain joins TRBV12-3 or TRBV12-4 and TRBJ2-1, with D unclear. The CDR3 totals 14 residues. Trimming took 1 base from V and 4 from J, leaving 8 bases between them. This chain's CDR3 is CASSLDLIYNEQFF. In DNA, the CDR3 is TGTGCCAGCAGTTTAGATCTCATTTACAATGAGCAGTTCTTC.